This is a list of T cell receptor beta chains from one sample in a study of beta chain features in type 1 diabetes. Produced via immunoSEQ multiplex PCR; TCRdb's table is partial and in-frame only. The sample lists 350,000 to 450,000 clones, about 15% occurring once. The sample comprised naive CD4+ T cells from blood. Every receptor here comes from a young woman in good health. Both conserved end residues are part of each CDR3. A D gene is named only where the DNA matches it firmly. Rows give clone size only sometimes, using once, few, many, or a class for an expanded clone.

j_gene: TRBJ2-7; d_gene: NA; v_gene: TRBV9; abundance: few; CDR3nt: TGTGCCAGCAGCGTAGGTGTAGGGAGGTACGAGCAGTACTTC; CDR3aa: CASSVGVGRYEQYF
j_gene: TRBJ2-7; d_gene: NA; v_gene: TRBV11-1; abundance: few; CDR3nt: TGTGCCAGCAGCTCAGACAGACGGATCCGGCAGTACTTC; CDR3aa: CASSSDRRIRQYF
j_gene: TRBJ2-1; d_gene: NA; v_gene: TRBV6-5; abundance: NA; CDR3nt: TGTGCCAGCAGTTACTCGCAAGCGAACAATGAGCAGTTCTTC; CDR3aa: CASSYSQANNEQFF
j_gene: TRBJ1-1; d_gene: NA; v_gene: TRBV7-7; abundance: few; CDR3nt: TGTGCTAGCAGCAGACAGGAGTTGAACACTGAAGCTTTCTTT; CDR3aa: CASSRQELNTEAFF
j_gene: TRBJ1-1; d_gene: NA; v_gene: TRBV30; abundance: few; CDR3nt: TGTGCCTGGAACAGGTTGAACACTGAAGCTTTCTTT; CDR3aa: CAWNRLNTEAFF
j_gene: TRBJ2-1; d_gene: TRBD2; v_gene: TRBV18; abundance: few; CDR3nt: TGTGCCAGCTCACCGGGACTAGCGGGTTACAATGAGCAGTTCTTC; CDR3aa: CASSPGLAGYNEQFF
j_gene: TRBJ1-5; d_gene: NA; v_gene: TRBV30; abundance: few; CDR3nt: TGTGCCTGGAGTGCCGGGAGACAGCCCCAGCATTTT; CDR3aa: CAWSAGRQPQHF
j_gene: TRBJ2-1; d_gene: NA; v_gene: TRBV21-1; abundance: few; CDR3nt: TGTGCCAGCAGCACACAGGGACTAGCGGGAATCAGTGAGCAGTTCTTC; CDR3aa: CASSTQGLAGISEQFF
j_gene: TRBJ1-1; d_gene: TRBD1; v_gene: TRBV5-1; abundance: few; CDR3nt: TGCGCCAGCAGCCTCATCACAGGGGTCGGAAACACTGAAGCTTTCTTT; CDR3aa: CASSLITGVGNTEAFF
j_gene: TRBJ2-3; d_gene: TRBD2; v_gene: TRBV28; abundance: few; CDR3nt: TGTGCCAGCAGCGGGGCGGGAGGGAGCAAGGATACGCAGTATTTT; CDR3aa: CASSGAGGSKDTQYF
j_gene: TRBJ1-1; d_gene: NA; v_gene: TRBV30; abundance: NA; CDR3nt: TGTGCCTGGAGTTGGATGACAGCGAACACTGAAGCTTTCTTT; CDR3aa: CAWSWMTANTEAFF
j_gene: TRBJ1-1; d_gene: NA; v_gene: TRBV5-1; abundance: NA; CDR3nt: TGCGCCAGCAGCCTTGGACCCATAGACAGCACTGAAGCTTTCTTT; CDR3aa: CASSLGPIDSTEAFF
j_gene: TRBJ2-7; d_gene: TRBD1; v_gene: TRBV2; abundance: few; CDR3nt: TGTGCCAGCAGTGCCATCGACAGGGGGGACTACGAGCAGTACTTC; CDR3aa: CASSAIDRGDYEQYF
j_gene: TRBJ1-4; d_gene: NA; v_gene: TRBV30; abundance: few; CDR3nt: TGTGCCTGGAGTGTGAGAACAGCAACTAATGAAAAACTGTTTTTT; CDR3aa: CAWSVRTATNEKLFF
j_gene: TRBJ2-4; d_gene: NA; v_gene: TRBV7-2; abundance: few; CDR3nt: TGTGCCAGCAGCCTCTCGCCCGGAGCCAAAAACATTCAGTACTTC; CDR3aa: CASSLSPGAKNIQYF
j_gene: TRBJ2-7; d_gene: TRBD1; v_gene: TRBV18; abundance: NA; CDR3nt: TGTGCCAGCTCACCAACGGGACAGGGCCACGAGCAGTACTTC; CDR3aa: CASSPTGQGHEQYF
j_gene: TRBJ2-7; d_gene: TRBD1; v_gene: TRBV30; abundance: NA; CDR3nt: TGTGCCTGGAGTGTGACAGGGAGAGAGCAGTACTTC; CDR3aa: CAWSVTGREQYF
j_gene: TRBJ2-5; d_gene: NA; v_gene: TRBV28; abundance: NA; CDR3nt: TGTGCCAGCAGCCTAGACTCCTTAGAGACCCAGTACTTC; CDR3aa: CASSLDSLETQYF
j_gene: TRBJ2-7; d_gene: NA; v_gene: TRBV30; abundance: few; CDR3nt: TGTGCCTGCCTCCCGGGACACCACTTC; CDR3aa: CACLPGHHF
j_gene: TRBJ1-5; d_gene: NA; v_gene: TRBV4-2; abundance: few; CDR3nt: TGTGCCAGCAGCCAAGAGAGGCAGGGTGAACAGCCCCAGCATTTT; CDR3aa: CASSQERQGEQPQHF
j_gene: TRBJ2-5; d_gene: TRBD2; v_gene: TRBV5-6; abundance: NA; CDR3nt: TGTGCCAGCAGCCTCCCTTTAGCGGGAGCTAGAGAGACCCAGTACTTC; CDR3aa: CASSLPLAGARETQYF
j_gene: TRBJ2-2; d_gene: TRBD1; v_gene: TRBV30; abundance: NA; CDR3nt: TGTGCCTGGAGAGCCGGGACAGCGAACACCGGGGAGCTGTTTTTT; CDR3aa: CAWRAGTANTGELFF
j_gene: TRBJ2-7; d_gene: TRBD2; v_gene: TRBV5-1; abundance: NA; CDR3nt: TGCGCCAGCAGCTTCGGGGGGGGTTACGAGCAGTACTTC; CDR3aa: CASSFGGGYEQYF
j_gene: TRBJ2-7; d_gene: TRBD1; v_gene: TRBV28; abundance: few; CDR3nt: TGTGCCAGCAGTCCCGGGACAGGCTTTTTCTACGAGCAGTACTTC; CDR3aa: CASSPGTGFFYEQYF
j_gene: TRBJ2-3; d_gene: TRBD2; v_gene: TRBV11-2; abundance: NA; CDR3nt: TGTGCCAGCTTCAGCGGGGTGGTCACAGATACGCAGTATTTT; CDR3aa: CASFSGVVTDTQYF
j_gene: TRBJ2-3; d_gene: TRBD2; v_gene: TRBV7-9; abundance: NA; CDR3nt: TGTGCCAGCAGCTTCCTCTTGGCGGGAGAATCAGATACGCAGTATTTT; CDR3aa: CASSFLLAGESDTQYF
j_gene: TRBJ2-1; d_gene: TRBD2; v_gene: TRBV11-1; abundance: few; CDR3nt: TGTGCCAGCAGGTCCGGGACTAGCGCCTACAATGAGCAGTTCTTC; CDR3aa: CASRSGTSAYNEQFF
j_gene: TRBJ2-1; d_gene: NA; v_gene: TRBV7-9; abundance: few; CDR3nt: TGTGCCAGCACCTCTACTGGGCTCTACAATGAGCAGTTCTTC; CDR3aa: CASTSTGLYNEQFF
j_gene: TRBJ1-1; d_gene: NA; v_gene: TRBV9; abundance: NA; CDR3nt: TGTGCCAGCAGGGGAGGTCTAACCACTGAAGCTTTCTTT; CDR3aa: CASRGGLTTEAFF
j_gene: TRBJ1-1; d_gene: TRBD1; v_gene: TRBV5-6; abundance: NA; CDR3nt: TGTGCCAGCAGCTTGGTTGGCAGGGGGCGAACTGAAGCTTTCTTT; CDR3aa: CASSLVGRGRTEAFF
j_gene: TRBJ2-7; d_gene: TRBD2; v_gene: TRBV28; abundance: few; CDR3nt: TGTGCCAGCAGCCCCGGGACTATCTACGAGCAGTACTTC; CDR3aa: CASSPGTIYEQYF
j_gene: TRBJ2-5; d_gene: NA; v_gene: TRBV7-6; abundance: NA; CDR3nt: TGTGCCAGCAGCTTAGCGTATACCCGTCGGGAGACCCAGTACTTC; CDR3aa: CASSLAYTRRETQYF
j_gene: TRBJ2-5; d_gene: NA; v_gene: TRBV30; abundance: NA; CDR3nt: TGTGCCTGGTCTCAGGGCCTTGAGACCCAGTACTTC; CDR3aa: CAWSQGLETQYF
j_gene: TRBJ1-5; d_gene: NA; v_gene: TRBV30; abundance: NA; CDR3nt: TGTGCCTGGAGTTTAAGCGTGGCGCCCGAGCCCCAGCATTTT; CDR3aa: CAWSLSVAPEPQHF
j_gene: TRBJ1-5; d_gene: NA; v_gene: TRBV6-5; abundance: NA; CDR3nt: TGTGCCAGCAGTTCCAGGGGTTGGTTTCAGCCCCAGCATTTT; CDR3aa: CASSSRGWFQPQHF
j_gene: TRBJ1-5; d_gene: NA; v_gene: TRBV2; abundance: NA; CDR3nt: TGTGCCAGCAGTGAAGAGAGGGGGTTGGGTCAGCCCCAGCATTTT; CDR3aa: CASSEERGLGQPQHF
j_gene: TRBJ2-7; d_gene: TRBD2; v_gene: TRBV27; abundance: NA; CDR3nt: TGTGCCAGCAGTACCGATTGGACTAGCGGGGGCGAGCAGTACTTC; CDR3aa: CASSTDWTSGGEQYF
j_gene: TRBJ2-4; d_gene: TRBD1; v_gene: TRBV7-3; abundance: NA; CDR3nt: TGTGCCAGCAGCATGCCTTCACAGGGGGCCGTAAACATTCAGTACTTC; CDR3aa: CASSMPSQGAVNIQYF
j_gene: TRBJ1-1; d_gene: NA; v_gene: TRBV30; abundance: NA; CDR3nt: TGTGCCTGGAAGGACAGCTTTAACACTGAAGCTTTCTTT; CDR3aa: CAWKDSFNTEAFF
j_gene: TRBJ2-3; d_gene: TRBD2; v_gene: TRBV30; abundance: NA; CDR3nt: TGTGCCTGGAGTGTAGGTAGCGGGAGGCCAGATACGCAGTATTTT; CDR3aa: CAWSVGSGRPDTQYF
j_gene: TRBJ2-7; d_gene: NA; v_gene: TRBV6-6; abundance: NA; CDR3nt: TGTGCCAGCAGACGCCAGGGTGCCTACGAGCAGTACTTC; CDR3aa: CASRRQGAYEQYF
j_gene: TRBJ2-3; d_gene: TRBD2; v_gene: TRBV4-1; abundance: NA; CDR3nt: TGCGCCAGCAGCCAAGATGTGACTAGCGGCCCCACAGATACGCAGTATTTT; CDR3aa: CASSQDVTSGPTDTQYF
j_gene: TRBJ2-7; d_gene: TRBD1; v_gene: TRBV6-5; abundance: few; CDR3nt: TGTGCCAGCAGTCGGGACAGACCCTACGAGCAGTACTTC; CDR3aa: CASSRDRPYEQYF
j_gene: TRBJ2-1; d_gene: NA; v_gene: TRBV29-1; abundance: few; CDR3nt: TGCAGCGTCACAGCCTCCTCCTACAATGAGCAGTTCTTC; CDR3aa: CSVTASSYNEQFF
j_gene: TRBJ2-1; d_gene: NA; v_gene: TRBV30; abundance: few; CDR3nt: TGTGCCTGGAGTGTACGGGTTAGAAGCCCTAGACCCAAAGTCAATGAGCAGTTCTTC; CDR3aa: CAWSVRVRSPRPKVNEQFF
j_gene: TRBJ2-7; d_gene: NA; v_gene: TRBV10-3; abundance: few; CDR3nt: TGTGCCATCAGTGAACGGAGCGGCAGCTCCTACGAGCAGTACTTC; CDR3aa: CAISERSGSSYEQYF
j_gene: TRBJ1-5; d_gene: NA; v_gene: TRBV5-1; abundance: few; CDR3nt: TGCGCCAGCAGCCTGAGTACCCTGGGGCTTAATCAGCCCCAGCATTTT; CDR3aa: CASSLSTLGLNQPQHF
j_gene: TRBJ2-1; d_gene: TRBD2; v_gene: TRBV7-9; abundance: NA; CDR3nt: TGTGCCAGCACGACTAGCGGGCCTCCTTACAATGAGCAGTTCTTC; CDR3aa: CASTTSGPPYNEQFF
j_gene: TRBJ2-2; d_gene: TRBD1; v_gene: TRBV11-1; abundance: NA; CDR3nt: TGTGCCAGCAGCGGGACAGGGGTAGGAACCGGGGAGCTGTTTTTT; CDR3aa: CASSGTGVGTGELFF
j_gene: TRBJ2-3; d_gene: NA; v_gene: TRBV29-1; abundance: NA; CDR3nt: TGCAGCGTTGAGGGGACATTTCTTTTGGATACGCAGTATTTT; CDR3aa: CSVEGTFLLDTQYF
j_gene: TRBJ2-3; d_gene: TRBD2; v_gene: TRBV30; abundance: NA; CDR3nt: TGTGCCTGGAGTGTAAAAGCGGGAGCAGGAGATACGCAGTATTTT; CDR3aa: CAWSVKAGAGDTQYF
j_gene: TRBJ1-2; d_gene: TRBD1; v_gene: TRBV28; abundance: NA; CDR3nt: TGTGCCAGCAATCTGGGGACAGGGAAGGACTATGGCTACACCTTC; CDR3aa: CASNLGTGKDYGYTF
j_gene: TRBJ2-5; d_gene: NA; v_gene: TRBV28; abundance: NA; CDR3nt: TGTGCCAGCAGTCTAGGCCTGAGGAGGACCCAGTACTTC; CDR3aa: CASSLGLRRTQYF
j_gene: TRBJ2-3; d_gene: NA; v_gene: TRBV7-3; abundance: few; CDR3nt: TGTGCCAGCAGCCCACAGTTTAGCACAGATACGCAGTATTTT; CDR3aa: CASSPQFSTDTQYF